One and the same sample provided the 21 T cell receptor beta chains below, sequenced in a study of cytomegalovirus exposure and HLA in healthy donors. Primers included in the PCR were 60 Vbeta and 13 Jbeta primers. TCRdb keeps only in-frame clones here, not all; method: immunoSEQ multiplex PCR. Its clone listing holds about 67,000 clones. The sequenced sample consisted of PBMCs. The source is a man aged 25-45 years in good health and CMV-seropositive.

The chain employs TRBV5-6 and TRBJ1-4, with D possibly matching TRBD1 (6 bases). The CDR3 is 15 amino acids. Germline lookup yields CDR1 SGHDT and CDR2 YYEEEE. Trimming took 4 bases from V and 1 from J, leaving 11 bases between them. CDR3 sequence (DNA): TGTGCCAGCAGCCCGGAACAGGGAACTAATGAAAAACTGTTTTTT. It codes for CASSPEQGTNEKLFF.

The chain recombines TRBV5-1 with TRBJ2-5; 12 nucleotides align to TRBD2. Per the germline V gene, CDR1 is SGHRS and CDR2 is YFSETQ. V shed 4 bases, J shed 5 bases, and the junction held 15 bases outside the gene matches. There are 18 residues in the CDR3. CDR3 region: CASSPGRHVLAGGETQYF. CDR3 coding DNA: TGCGCCAGCAGCCCTGGCCGACATGTCCTAGCGGGAGGGGAGACCCAGTACTTC.

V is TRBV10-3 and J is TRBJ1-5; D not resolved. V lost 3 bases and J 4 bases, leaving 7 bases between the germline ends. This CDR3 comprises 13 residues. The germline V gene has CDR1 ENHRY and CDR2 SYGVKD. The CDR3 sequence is CAISDLRNQPQHF. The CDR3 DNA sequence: TGTGCCATCAGTGATTTACGGAATCAGCCCCAGCATTTT.

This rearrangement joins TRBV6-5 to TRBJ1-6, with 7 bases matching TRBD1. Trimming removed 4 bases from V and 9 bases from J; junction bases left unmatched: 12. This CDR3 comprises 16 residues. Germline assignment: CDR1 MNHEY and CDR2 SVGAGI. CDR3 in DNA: TGTGCCAGCAGTTCCAACAGGGGTCGAAGGGGTTCACCCCTCCACTTT. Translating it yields CASSSNRGRRGSPLHF.

CDR3 DNA sequence: TGCGCCAGCAGCATCGAGGTAGGGGGAGAGACCCAGTACTTC. Its protein is CASSIEVGGETQYF. This sequence joins TRBV5-1 and TRBJ2-5; D is possibly TRBD1 (6 bases). Germline lookup yields CDR1 SGHRS and CDR2 YFSETQ. V was trimmed by 4 bases and J by 4 bases, leaving 14 bases between them. The CDR3 loop spans 14 amino acids.

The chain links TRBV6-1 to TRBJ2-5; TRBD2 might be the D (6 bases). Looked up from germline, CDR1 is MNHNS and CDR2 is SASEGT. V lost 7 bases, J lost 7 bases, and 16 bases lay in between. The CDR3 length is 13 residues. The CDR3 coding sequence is TGTGCCAGCACCAGGTACCAGGAGGGGACCCAGTACTTC. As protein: CASTRYQEGTQYF.

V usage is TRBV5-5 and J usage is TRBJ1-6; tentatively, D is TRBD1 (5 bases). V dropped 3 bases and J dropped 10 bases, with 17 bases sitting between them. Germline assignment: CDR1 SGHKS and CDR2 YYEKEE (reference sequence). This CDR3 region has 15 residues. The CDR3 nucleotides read TGTGCCAGCAGCTCCTCCGGGACGGGGGGGTCACCCCTCCACTTT. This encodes CASSSSGTGGSPLHF.

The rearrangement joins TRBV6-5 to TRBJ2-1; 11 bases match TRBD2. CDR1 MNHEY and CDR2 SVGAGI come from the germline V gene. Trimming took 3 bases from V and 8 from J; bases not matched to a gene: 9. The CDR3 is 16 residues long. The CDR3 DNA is TGTGCCAGCAGTTATTCCGGGACTAGCGGCCGCCATGAGCAGTTCTTC. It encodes CASSYSGTSGRHEQFF.

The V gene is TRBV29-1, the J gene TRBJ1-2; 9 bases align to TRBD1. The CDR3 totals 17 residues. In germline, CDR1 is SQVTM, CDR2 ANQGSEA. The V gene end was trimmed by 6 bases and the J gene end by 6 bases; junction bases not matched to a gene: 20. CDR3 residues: CSVETGGAGLGGDGYTF. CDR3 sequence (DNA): TGCAGCGTCGAAACAGGGGGCGCAGGTCTAGGGGGGGATGGCTACACCTTC. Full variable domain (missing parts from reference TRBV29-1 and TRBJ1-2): SAVISQKPSRDICQRGTSLTIQCQVDSQVTMMFWYRQQPGQSLTLIATANQGSEATYESGFVIDKFPISRPNLTFSTLTVSNMSPEDSSIYLCSVETGGAGLGGDGYTFGSGTRLTVV.

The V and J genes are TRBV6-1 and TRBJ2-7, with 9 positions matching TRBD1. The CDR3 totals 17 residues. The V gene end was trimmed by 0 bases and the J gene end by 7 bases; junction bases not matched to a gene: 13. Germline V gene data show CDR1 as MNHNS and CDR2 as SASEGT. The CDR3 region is CASSEAEGDRAAGEQYF. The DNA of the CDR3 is TGTGCCAGCAGTGAAGCCGAAGGGGACAGGGCCGCCGGGGAGCAGTACTTC.

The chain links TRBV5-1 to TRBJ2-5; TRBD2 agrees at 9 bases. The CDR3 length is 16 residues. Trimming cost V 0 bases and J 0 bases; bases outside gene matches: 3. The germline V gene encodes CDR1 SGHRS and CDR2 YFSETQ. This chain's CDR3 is CASSLGSGGNQETQYF. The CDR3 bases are TGCGCCAGCAGCTTGGGTAGCGGGGGAAACCAAGAGACCCAGTACTTC.

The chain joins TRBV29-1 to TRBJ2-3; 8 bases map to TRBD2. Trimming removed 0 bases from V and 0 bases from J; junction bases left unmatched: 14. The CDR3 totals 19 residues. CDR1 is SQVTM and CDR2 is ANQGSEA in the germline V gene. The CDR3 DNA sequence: TGCAGCGTTGAAGATTGGGGAGATTCGAGCGGGGGAAGCACAGATACGCAGTATTTT. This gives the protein CSVEDWGDSSGGSTDTQYF.

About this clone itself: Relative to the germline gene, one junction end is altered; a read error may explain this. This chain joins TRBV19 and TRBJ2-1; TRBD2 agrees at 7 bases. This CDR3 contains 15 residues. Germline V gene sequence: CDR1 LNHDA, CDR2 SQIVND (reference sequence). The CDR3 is CASSRRGSSDNEQFF. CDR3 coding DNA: TGTGCCAGTAGTAGGCGGGGGAGCTCCGACAATGAGCAGTTCTTC.

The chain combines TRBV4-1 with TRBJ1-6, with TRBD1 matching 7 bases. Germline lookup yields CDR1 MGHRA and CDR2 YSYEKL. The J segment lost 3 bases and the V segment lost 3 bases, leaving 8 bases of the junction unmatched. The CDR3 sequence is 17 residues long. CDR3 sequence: CASSQVPGQHYNSPLHF. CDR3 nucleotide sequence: TGCGCCAGCAGCCAGGTACCGGGACAGCACTATAATTCACCCCTCCACTTT.

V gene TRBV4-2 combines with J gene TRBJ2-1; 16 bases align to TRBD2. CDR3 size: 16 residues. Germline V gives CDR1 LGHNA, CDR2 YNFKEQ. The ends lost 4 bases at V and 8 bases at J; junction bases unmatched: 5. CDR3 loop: CASSPGTSGGADEQFF. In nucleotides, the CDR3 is TGTGCCAGCAGCCCCGGGACTAGCGGGGGGGCCGATGAGCAGTTCTTC.

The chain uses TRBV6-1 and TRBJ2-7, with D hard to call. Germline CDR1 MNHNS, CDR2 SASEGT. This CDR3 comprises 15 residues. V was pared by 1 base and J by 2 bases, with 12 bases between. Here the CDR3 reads CASSEEGMGAYEQYF. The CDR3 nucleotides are TGTGCCAGCAGTGAAGAAGGTATGGGCGCCTACGAGCAGTACTTC.

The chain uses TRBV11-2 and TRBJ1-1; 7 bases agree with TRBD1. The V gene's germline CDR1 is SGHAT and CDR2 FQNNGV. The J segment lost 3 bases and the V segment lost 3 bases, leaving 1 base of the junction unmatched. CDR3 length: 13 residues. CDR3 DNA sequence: TGTGCCAGCAGCTTCGACAGGGACACTGAAGCTTTCTTT. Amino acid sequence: CASSFDRDTEAFF.

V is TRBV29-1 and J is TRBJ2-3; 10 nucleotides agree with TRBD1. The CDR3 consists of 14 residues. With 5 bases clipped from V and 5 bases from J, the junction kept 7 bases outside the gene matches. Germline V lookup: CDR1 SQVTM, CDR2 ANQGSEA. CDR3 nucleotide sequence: TGCAGCGTTCGGACAGGGGGAACCGGAGATACGCAGTATTTT. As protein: CSVRTGGTGDTQYF.

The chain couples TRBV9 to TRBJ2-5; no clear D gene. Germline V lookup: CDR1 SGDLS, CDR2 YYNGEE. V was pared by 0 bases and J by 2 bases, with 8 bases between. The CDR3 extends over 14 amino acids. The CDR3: CASSVEPKQETQYF. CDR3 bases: TGTGCCAGCAGCGTAGAGCCTAAACAAGAGACCCAGTACTTC.

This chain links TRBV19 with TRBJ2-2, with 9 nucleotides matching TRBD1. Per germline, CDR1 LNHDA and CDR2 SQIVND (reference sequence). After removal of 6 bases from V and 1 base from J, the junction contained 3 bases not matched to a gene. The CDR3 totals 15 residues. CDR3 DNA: TGTGCCAGTAGCCAGACAGGGGGGAACACCGGGGAGCTGTTTTTT. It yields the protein CASSQTGGNTGELFF.

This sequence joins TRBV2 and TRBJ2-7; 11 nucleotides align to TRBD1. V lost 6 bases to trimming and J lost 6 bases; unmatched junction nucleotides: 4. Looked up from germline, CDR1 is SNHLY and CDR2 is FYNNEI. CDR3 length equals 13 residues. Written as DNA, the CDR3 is TGTGCCAGCAGATGGACAGGGGGCAGCGAGCAGTACTTC. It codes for CASRWTGGSEQYF.